This TCR beta chain came from a study of response to subunit inactivated influenza vaccine. This clonotype was found a few times. Its antigen remains unidentified. MiXCR was run by TCRdb on the RT-PCR reads, yielding one entry per CDR3 protein. The table lists roughly 700,000 distinct CDR3 sequences, around 13% of them singletons. Notes on the study in general: Each seasonal influenza vaccination, the authors suggested, recruits few new T cells.

The receptor was derived from a middle-aged man who received an inactivated influenza vaccine. This sample comprised PBMCs from blood, obtained 14 to 15 days before vaccination.

The CDR3: CASSVGTSRSSYNEQFF. Written as DNA, the CDR3 is TGTGCCAGCAGCGTAGGGACTAGCCGGAGCTCCTACAATGAGCAGTTCTTC. The chain couples TRBV9 to TRBJ2-1; TRBD2 aligns across 8 bases. Looked up from germline, CDR1 is SGDLS and CDR2 is YYNGEE. V gave up 0 bases and J gave up 0 bases; unmatched junction bases: 5. This CDR3 has 17 residues.